Listed below are T cell receptor beta chains from one sample, sequenced in a study of radiotherapy plus CTLA-4 blockade in lung cancer. Only in-frame clones appear in the TCRdb table, and some are missing; sequencing was by immunoSEQ multiplex PCR. The sample contains more than 60,000 clones, around 77% of which appear only once. The sequenced sample was peripheral blood, obtained from a patient treated with radiotherapy plus ipilimumab. The receptors here all came from a human donor with non-small cell lung cancer who had a complete response to radiotherapy plus ipilimumab. Both conserved end residues are trimmed from each CDR3. The order of the fields is clone size, J gene, V gene, CDR3 protein. Size is stated for part of the rows, as once, few or many counts, or as a class when the clone is expanded.

>.|TRBJ1-5|TRBV15
ATSRDGQRNQPQH
>.|TRBJ1-6|TRBV7-2
ASSLGDSSYNSPLH
>.|TRBJ2-7|TRBV28
APQAPWGTGVHEQY
>.|TRBJ1-2|TRBV9
ASSGQGAKAYGYT
>.|TRBJ1-4|TRBV6-5
ASSYEGRGLEKLF
>.|TRBJ1-4|TRBV29-1
SVVRTVATNEKLF
>.|TRBJ1-3|TRBV4-3
ASSPNQGLGNTIY
>.|TRBJ1-2|TRBV5-1
ASSLESRGGIYGYT
>.|TRBJ1-1|TRBV9
ASSVGMNTEAF
>.|TRBJ1-3|TRBV6-1
ASSDNTRGSGNTIY
>.|TRBJ2-7|TRBV29-1
SVEDLKTELREQY
>few|TRBJ1-6|TRBV12-5
ASGLVLVRGLDSPLH
>many|TRBJ1-1|TRBV2
ASKEGDITEAF
>.|.|TRBV9
ASSPGLAGPYEQY
>once|TRBJ2-1|TRBV4-2
ASSQGGGAGEVEQF
>.|TRBJ2-7|TRBV27
ASSPTLAEVGYEQY
>.|TRBJ2-7|TRBV7-9
ASSSPDRGLRYEQY
>.|TRBJ2-6|TRBV27
ASSARDSLSGANVLT
>few|TRBJ1-1|TRBV6-5
ASILRYGTEAF
>.|TRBJ1-2|TRBV5-1
ASSRDNNYGYT
>.|TRBJ2-3|TRBV6-5
ASSDPAGPTDTQY
>.|TRBJ2-5|TRBV11-2
ASSSALAPDLLIQY
>once|TRBJ2-3|TRBV28
ASSLIGLAGSTDTQY
>.|TRBJ1-1|TRBV2
ASGRYTEAF
>.|TRBJ2-5|TRBV19
ASSLGQRETQY
>.|TRBJ1-2|TRBV4-1
ASSQEGTGRQYGYT
>.|TRBJ2-1|TRBV7-8
ASSTRGRGVPGPYNEQF
>.|TRBJ2-1|TRBV7-2
ASSFSHRDRGRNEQF
>few|TRBJ2-7|TRBV5-1
ASSPGSRSIAGVSGEQY
>.|TRBJ2-2|TRBV4-1
ASSQDRQVNTGELF
>.|TRBJ2-7|TRBV12-2
ASRLGWDRGCYEQY
>.|TRBJ2-7|TRBV6-1
ASRADRGMVEQY
>once|TRBJ1-2|TRBV28
ASSPNPQGYYGYT
>.|TRBJ2-7|TRBV9
ASSASRTAEQY
>few|TRBJ2-3|TRBV5-1
ASSERGGPDTQY
>.|TRBJ2-7|TRBV30
AWGDSPYEQY
>.|TRBJ1-5|TRBV7-6
ASSLGGGPYQPQH
>once|TRBJ2-7|TRBV6-5
ASSYGGEVVYEQY
>.|TRBJ1-2|TRBV7-8
ASSHRQGIGYT
>.|TRBJ1-1|TRBV5-1
ASSPSSGTEAF
>.|TRBJ1-2|TRBV7-8
ASSLRGQGVGVT
>few|TRBJ1-2|TRBV4-2
ASLPGQGDYGYT
>.|TRBJ2-1|TRBV20-1
SATRYNEQF
>.|TRBJ2-7|TRBV7-2
ASSLVAGGHYEQY
>.|TRBJ2-2|TRBV11-2
ASSALATSGRKNTGELF
>.|TRBJ1-2|TRBV4-3
ASSQDGQGRGYT
>.|TRBJ2-1|TRBV5-4
ASSLEPTTLRNEQF
>.|TRBJ2-2|TRBV6-1
AVTGDRELF
>.|TRBJ1-3|TRBV2
ASSAGTDGNTIY
>.|TRBJ1-6|TRBV5-1
ASSFFGRMESPLH
>.|.|TRBV4-3
ASSQDSGGSSYEQY
>.|TRBJ2-2|TRBV11-2
ASSQGGTSGVRGHGELF
>.|TRBJ2-7|TRBV21-1
ASSKRPYEQY
>.|TRBJ2-1|TRBV7-3
ASSLMASGRAVVNEQF
>.|TRBJ2-3|TRBV11-2
ASRGTWSTDTQY
>.|TRBJ1-3|TRBV28
ASSLDRGGNTIY
>.|TRBJ2-3|TRBV23-1
ASGERDTDTQY
>.|TRBJ1-1|TRBV13
ASSQGGVGPRSMNTEAF
>.|TRBJ1-5|TRBV2
ASSDEPSHQPQH
>.|TRBJ1-1|TRBV30
AWILMNTEAF